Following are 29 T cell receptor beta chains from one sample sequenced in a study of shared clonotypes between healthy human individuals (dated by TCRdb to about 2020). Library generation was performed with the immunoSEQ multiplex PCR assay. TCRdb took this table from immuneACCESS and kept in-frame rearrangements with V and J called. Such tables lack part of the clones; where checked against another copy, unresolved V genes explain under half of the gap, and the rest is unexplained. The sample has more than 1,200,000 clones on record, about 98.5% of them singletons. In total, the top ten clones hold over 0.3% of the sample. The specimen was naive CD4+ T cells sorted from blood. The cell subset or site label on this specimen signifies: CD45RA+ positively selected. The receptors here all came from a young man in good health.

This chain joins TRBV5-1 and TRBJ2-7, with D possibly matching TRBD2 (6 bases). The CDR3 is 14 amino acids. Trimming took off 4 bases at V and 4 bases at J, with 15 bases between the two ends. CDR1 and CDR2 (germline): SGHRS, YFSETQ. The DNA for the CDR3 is TGCGCCAGCAGCACAGGAGGGCCGGTGTACGAGCAGTACTTC. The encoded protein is CASSTGGPVYEQYF.

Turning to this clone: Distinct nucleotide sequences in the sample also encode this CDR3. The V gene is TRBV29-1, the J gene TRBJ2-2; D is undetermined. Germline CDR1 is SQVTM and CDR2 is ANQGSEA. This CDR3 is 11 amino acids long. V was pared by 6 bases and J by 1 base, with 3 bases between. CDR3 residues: CSVLNTGELFF. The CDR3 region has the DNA TGCAGCGTACTGAACACCGGGGAGCTGTTTTTT.

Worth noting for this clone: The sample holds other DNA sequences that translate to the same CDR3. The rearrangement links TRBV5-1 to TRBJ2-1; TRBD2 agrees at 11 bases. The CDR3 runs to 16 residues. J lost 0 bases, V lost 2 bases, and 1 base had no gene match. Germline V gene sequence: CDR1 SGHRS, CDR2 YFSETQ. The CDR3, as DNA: TGCGCCAGCAGCTTTACTAGCGGGAGCTCCTACAATGAGCAGTTCTTC. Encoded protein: CASSFTSGSSYNEQFF.

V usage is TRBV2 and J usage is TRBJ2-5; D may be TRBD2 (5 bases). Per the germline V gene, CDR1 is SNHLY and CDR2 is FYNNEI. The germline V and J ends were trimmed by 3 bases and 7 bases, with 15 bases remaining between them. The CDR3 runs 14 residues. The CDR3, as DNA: TGTGCCAGCAGTGAGGCGCTGTTACTAGGGACCCAGTACTTC. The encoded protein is CASSEALLLGTQYF.

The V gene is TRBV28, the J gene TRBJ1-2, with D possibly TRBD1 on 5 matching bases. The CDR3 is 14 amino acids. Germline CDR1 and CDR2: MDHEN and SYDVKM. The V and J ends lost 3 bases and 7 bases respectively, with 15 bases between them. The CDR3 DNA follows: TGTGCCAGCAGTTTTTTGGGGCCGGAGGTTGGCTACACCTTC. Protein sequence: CASSFLGPEVGYTF.

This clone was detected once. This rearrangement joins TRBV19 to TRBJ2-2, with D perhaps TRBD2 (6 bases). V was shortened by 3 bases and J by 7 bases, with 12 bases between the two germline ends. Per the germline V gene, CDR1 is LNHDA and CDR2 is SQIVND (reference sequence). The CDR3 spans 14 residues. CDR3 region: CASSIIGSSGELFF. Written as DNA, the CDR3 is TGTGCCAGTAGTATTATCGGGAGTAGCGGGGAGCTGTTTTTT.

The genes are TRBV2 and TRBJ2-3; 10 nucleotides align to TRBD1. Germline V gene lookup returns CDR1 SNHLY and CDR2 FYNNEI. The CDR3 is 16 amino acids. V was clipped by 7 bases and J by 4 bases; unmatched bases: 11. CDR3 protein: CASTRDRGRSADTQYF. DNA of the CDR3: TGTGCCAGCACAAGGGACAGGGGCCGATCCGCAGATACGCAGTATTTT.

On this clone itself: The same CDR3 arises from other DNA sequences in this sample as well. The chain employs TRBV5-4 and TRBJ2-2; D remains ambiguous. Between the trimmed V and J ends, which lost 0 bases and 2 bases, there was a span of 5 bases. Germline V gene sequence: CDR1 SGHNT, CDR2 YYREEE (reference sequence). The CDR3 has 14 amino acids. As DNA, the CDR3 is TGTGCCAGCAGCTTGGGGGGAAACACCGGGGAGCTGTTTTTT. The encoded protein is CASSLGGNTGELFF.

CDR3 coding DNA: TGTGCCAGCAGCCGAAACCTAGGCGCCTCCTACGAGCAGTACTTC. This codes for CASSRNLGASYEQYF. The chain has TRBV14 and TRBJ2-7; D remains unclear. Per the germline V gene, CDR1 is SGHDN and CDR2 is FVKESK. Trimming took 4 bases from V and 0 from J, leaving 13 bases between them. This CDR3 is built from 15 residues.

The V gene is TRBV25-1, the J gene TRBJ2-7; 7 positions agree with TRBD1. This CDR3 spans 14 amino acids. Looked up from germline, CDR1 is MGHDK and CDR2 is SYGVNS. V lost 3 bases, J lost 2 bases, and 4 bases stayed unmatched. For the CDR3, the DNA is TGTGCCAGCAGTGACAGACAGGGTCCCTACGAGCAGTACTTC. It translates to CASSDRQGPYEQYF.

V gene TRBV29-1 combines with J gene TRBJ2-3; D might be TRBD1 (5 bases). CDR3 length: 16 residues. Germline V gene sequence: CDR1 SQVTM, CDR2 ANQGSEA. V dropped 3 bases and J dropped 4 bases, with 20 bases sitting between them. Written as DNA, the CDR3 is TGCAGCGTTGACCGGGCAGGGAACCGAGGCGCAGATACGCAGTATTTT. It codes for CSVDRAGNRGADTQYF.

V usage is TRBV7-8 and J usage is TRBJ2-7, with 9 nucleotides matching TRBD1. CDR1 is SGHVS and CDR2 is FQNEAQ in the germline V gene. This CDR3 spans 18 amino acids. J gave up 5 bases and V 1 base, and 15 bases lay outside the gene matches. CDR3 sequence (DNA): TGTGCCAGCAGCTTAGAGGGACAGGGATGGGACTCAAGGGACGAGCAGTACTTC. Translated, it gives CASSLEGQGWDSRDEQYF.

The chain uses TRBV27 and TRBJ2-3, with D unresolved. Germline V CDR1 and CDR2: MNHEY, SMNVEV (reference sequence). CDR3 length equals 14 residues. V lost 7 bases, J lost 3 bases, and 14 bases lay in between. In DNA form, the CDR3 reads TGTGCCAGCACCACCTACGAGTCTACAGATACGCAGTATTTT. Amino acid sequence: CASTTYESTDTQYF.

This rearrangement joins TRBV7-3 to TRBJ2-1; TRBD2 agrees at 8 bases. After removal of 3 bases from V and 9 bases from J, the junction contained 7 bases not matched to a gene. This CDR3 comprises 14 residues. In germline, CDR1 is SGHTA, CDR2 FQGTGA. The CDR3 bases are TGTGCCAGCAGCTTCTATGGGACTAGTGGTGAGCAGTTCTTC. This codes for CASSFYGTSGEQFF.

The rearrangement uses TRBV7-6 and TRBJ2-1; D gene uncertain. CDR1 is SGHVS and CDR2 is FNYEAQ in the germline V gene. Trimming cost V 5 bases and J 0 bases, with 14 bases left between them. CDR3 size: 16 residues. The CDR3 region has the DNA TGTGCCAGCAGCGACATGAACTGGAGCTCCTACAATGAGCAGTTCTTC. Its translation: CASSDMNWSSYNEQFF.

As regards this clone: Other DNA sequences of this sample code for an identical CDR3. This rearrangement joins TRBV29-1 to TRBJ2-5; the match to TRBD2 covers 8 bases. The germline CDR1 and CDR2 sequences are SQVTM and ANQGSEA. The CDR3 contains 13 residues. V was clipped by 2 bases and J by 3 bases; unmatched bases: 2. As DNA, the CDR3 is TGCAGCGTTGAACGCGGGAGGAAAGAGACCCAGTACTTC. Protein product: CSVERGRKETQYF.

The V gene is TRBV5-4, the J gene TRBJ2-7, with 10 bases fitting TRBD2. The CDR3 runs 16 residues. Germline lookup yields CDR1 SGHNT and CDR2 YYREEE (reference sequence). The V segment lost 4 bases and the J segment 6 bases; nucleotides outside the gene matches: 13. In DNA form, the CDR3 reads TGTGCCAGCAGCCCCAATTCGGGACTAGCGAGGAGCGAGCAGTACTTC. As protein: CASSPNSGLARSEQYF.

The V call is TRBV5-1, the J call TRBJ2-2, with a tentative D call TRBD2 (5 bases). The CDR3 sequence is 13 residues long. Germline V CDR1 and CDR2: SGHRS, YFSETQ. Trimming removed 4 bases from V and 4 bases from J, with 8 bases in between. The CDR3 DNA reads TGCGCCAGCAGCGTAGGGAGCACCGGGGAGCTGTTTTTT. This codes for CASSVGSTGELFF.

The CDR3: CASSLALAGLDNEQFF. The CDR3 DNA reads as TGTGCCAGCAGCTTGGCCCTGGCGGGGCTGGACAATGAGCAGTTCTTC. The J gene is TRBJ2-1, the V gene TRBV5-4; tentatively, D is TRBD2 (6 bases). The CDR3 totals 16 residues. CDR1 is SGHNT and CDR2 is YYREEE in the germline V gene (reference sequence). Trimming took 0 bases from V and 5 from J, leaving 15 bases between them.

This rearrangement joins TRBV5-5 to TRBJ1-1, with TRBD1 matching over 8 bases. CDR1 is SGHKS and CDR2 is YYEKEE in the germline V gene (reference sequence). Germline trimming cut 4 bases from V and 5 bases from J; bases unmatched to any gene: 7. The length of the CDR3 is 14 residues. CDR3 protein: CASSPGGRGTEAFF. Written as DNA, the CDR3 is TGTGCCAGCAGCCCAGGGGGCAGGGGGACTGAAGCTTTCTTT.

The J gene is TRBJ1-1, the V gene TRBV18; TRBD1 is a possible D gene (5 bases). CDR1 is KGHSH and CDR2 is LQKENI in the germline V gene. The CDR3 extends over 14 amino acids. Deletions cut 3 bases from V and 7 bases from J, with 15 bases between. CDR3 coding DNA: TGTGCCAGCTCACCGGGACGGGGGAGTCTTGAAGCTTTCTTT. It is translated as CASSPGRGSLEAFF.

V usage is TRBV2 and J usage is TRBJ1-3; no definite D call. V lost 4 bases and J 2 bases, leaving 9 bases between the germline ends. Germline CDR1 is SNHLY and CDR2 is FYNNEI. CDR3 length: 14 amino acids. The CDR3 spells CASSAKGTGNTIYF. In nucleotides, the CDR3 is TGTGCCAGCAGTGCTAAGGGAACTGGAAACACCATATATTTT.

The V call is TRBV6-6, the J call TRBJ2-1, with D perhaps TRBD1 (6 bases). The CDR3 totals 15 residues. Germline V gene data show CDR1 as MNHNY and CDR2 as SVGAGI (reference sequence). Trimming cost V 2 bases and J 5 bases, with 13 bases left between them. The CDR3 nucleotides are TGTGCCAGCAGTTACAGGCCGGGACAAAACAATGAGCAGTTCTTC. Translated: CASSYRPGQNNEQFF.

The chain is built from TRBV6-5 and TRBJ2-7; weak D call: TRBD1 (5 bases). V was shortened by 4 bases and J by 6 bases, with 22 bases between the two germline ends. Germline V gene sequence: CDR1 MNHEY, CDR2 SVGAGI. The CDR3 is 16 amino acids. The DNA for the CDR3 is TGTGCCAGCAGTTGGACGAAGGGGCGCCTCGCGGCCGAGCAGTACTTC. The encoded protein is CASSWTKGRLAAEQYF.

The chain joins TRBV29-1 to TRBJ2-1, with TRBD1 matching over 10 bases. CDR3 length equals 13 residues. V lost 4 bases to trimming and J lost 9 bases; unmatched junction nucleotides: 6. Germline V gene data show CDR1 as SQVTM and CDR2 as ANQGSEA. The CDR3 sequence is CSVVRTGGREQFF. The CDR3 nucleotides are TGCAGCGTTGTCCGGACAGGGGGGCGTGAGCAGTTCTTC.

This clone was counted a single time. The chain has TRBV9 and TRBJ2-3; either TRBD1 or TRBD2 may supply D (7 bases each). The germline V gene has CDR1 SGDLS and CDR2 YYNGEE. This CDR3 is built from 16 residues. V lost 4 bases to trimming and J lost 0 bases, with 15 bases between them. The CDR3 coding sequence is TGTGCCAGCAGCTCGGGGGGACAGACTAGCACAGATACGCAGTATTTT. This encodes CASSSGGQTSTDTQYF.

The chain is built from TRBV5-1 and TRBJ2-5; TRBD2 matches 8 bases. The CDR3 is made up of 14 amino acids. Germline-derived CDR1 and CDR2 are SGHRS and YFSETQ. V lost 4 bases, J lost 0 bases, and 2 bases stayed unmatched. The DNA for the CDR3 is TGCGCCAGCAGCGGTAGCGGGGACCAAGAGACCCAGTACTTC. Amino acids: CASSGSGDQETQYF.

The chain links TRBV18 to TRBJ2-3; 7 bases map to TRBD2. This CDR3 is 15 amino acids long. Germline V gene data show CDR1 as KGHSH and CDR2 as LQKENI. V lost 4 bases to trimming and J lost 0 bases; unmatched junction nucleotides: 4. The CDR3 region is CASSRSGTSTDTQYF. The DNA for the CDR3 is TGTGCCAGCTCACGGAGCGGGACTAGCACAGATACGCAGTATTTT.

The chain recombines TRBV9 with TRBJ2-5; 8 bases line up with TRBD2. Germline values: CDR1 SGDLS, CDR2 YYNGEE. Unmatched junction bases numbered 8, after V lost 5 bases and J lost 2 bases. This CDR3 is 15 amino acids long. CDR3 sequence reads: CASSATSGTQETQYF. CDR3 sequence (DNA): TGTGCCAGCAGTGCTACTAGCGGAACACAAGAGACCCAGTACTTC. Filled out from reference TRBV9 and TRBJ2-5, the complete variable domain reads DSGVTQTPKHLITATGQRVTLRCSPRSGDLSVYWYQQSLDQGLQFLIQYYNGEERAKGNILERFSAQQFPDLHSELNLSSLELGDSALYFCASSATSGTQETQYFGPGTRLLVL.